Below are 3 T cell receptor beta chains sequenced from a single sample in a study of blood T cell repertoires in COVID-19. Sequencing used immunoSEQ multiplex PCR; TCRdb keeps in-frame clones, though not all of them. In the table there are around 190,000 clones, approximately 80% of which are singletons. The source material was peripheral blood. Source of these receptors: a man aged 55 to 70 with acute or convalescent COVID-19.

The rearrangement uses TRBV5-1 and TRBJ1-3; perhaps TRBD1 as D (6 bases). The CDR3 is 15 residues long. Trimming took off 4 bases at V and 8 bases at J, with 19 bases between the two ends. Germline V gene lookup returns CDR1 SGHRS and CDR2 YFSETQ. This CDR3 is CASSREGGSGDTIYF. The CDR3 DNA is TGCGCCAGCAGCAGGGAAGGGGGATCAGGGGACACCATATATTTT.

The chain joins TRBV25-1 to TRBJ2-7; 11 bases map to TRBD2. The V segment lost 3 bases and the J segment 7 bases; nucleotides outside the gene matches: 11. This CDR3 comprises 16 residues. CDR1 is MGHDK, CDR2 SYGVNS, per germline. Here the CDR3 reads CASSEKNRGTSGEQYF. CDR3 sequence (DNA): TGTGCCAGCAGTGAGAAAAATAGGGGGACTAGCGGTGAGCAGTACTTC.

The V call is TRBV6-5, the J call TRBJ2-7, with a possible D match to TRBD2 (6 bases). Germline V gives CDR1 MNHEY, CDR2 SVGAGI. Trimming took off 4 bases at V and 5 bases at J, with 9 bases between the two ends. The CDR3 consists of 12 residues. This chain's CDR3 is CASSLTRNEQYF. Here the CDR3 DNA reads TGTGCCAGCAGTTTGACTAGGAACGAGCAGTACTTC.